Listed below are T cell receptor beta chains from one sample, sequenced in a study of blood T cell repertoires in COVID-19. TCRdb's table, derived via immunoSEQ multiplex PCR, lists solely in-frame clones and lacks some. The sample has 300,000 to 400,000 clones, around 89% seen once. Specimen: PBMCs or T cells enriched from blood (not recorded which). Every receptor here comes from a woman aged 25-40 years with acute COVID-19. The CDR3 runs from the conserved cysteine through the conserved F or W. The order of the fields is CDR3 protein, CDR3 DNA, V gene, D gene, J gene, clone size. A D gene is named only where the DNA matches it firmly. The size of a clone is reported for some rows only, either as once, few or many, or as a class for expanded clones.

CDR3: CACGLSGNTIYF
DNA: TGTGCCTGCGGGTTGTCTGGAAACACCATATATTTT
V: TRBV30
D: .
J: TRBJ1-3
size: .

CDR3: CARSPDRTGTRRGNSPLHF
DNA: TGTGCCAGAAGCCCTGACCGGACAGGTACTAGAAGAGGGAATTCACCCCTCCACTTT
V: TRBV5-3
D: TRBD1
J: TRBJ1-6
size: .

CDR3: CASSGTGVIGYTF
DNA: TGTGCCAGCAGCGGGACAGGGGTTATAGGCTACACCTTC
V: TRBV6-5
D: TRBD1
J: TRBJ1-2
size: .

CDR3: CASSVADRGGDTQYF
DNA: TGTGCCAGCAGCGTAGCGGACAGGGGGGGAGATACGCAGTATTTT
V: TRBV9
D: TRBD1
J: TRBJ2-3
size: .

CDR3: CASSSPTENIQYF
DNA: TGTGCCAGCAGCTCCCCGACAGAAAACATTCAGTACTTC
V: TRBV7-2
D: .
J: TRBJ2-4
size: once

CDR3: CASNPAGAVYEQYF
DNA: TGTGCCAGCAACCCAGCGGGGGCCGTCTACGAGCAGTACTTC
V: TRBV28
D: TRBD2
J: TRBJ2-7
size: .

CDR3: CAASTQGTDTQYF
DNA: TGTGCCGCCAGTACGCAGGGCACAGATACGCAGTATTTT
V: TRBV19
D: .
J: TRBJ2-3
size: .

CDR3: CASSERWYSEQYF
DNA: TGTGCCAGTAGCGAGCGGTGGTACTCCGAGCAGTACTTC
V: TRBV19
D: .
J: TRBJ2-7
size: .

CDR3: CASSQTGTAGTEAFF
DNA: TGTGCCAGCAGCCAAACCGGGACAGCCGGCACTGAAGCTTTCTTT
V: TRBV9
D: TRBD1
J: TRBJ1-1
size: .

CDR3: CASNPGQGHHNEQFF
DNA: TGTGCCAGCAACCCAGGACAGGGCCACCACAATGAGCAGTTCTTC
V: TRBV2
D: TRBD1
J: TRBJ2-1
size: .

CDR3: CASSQGTSGGYAYEQYF
DNA: TGCGCCAGCAGCCAAGGGACTAGCGGGGGGTACGCCTACGAGCAGTACTTC
V: TRBV4-1
D: TRBD2
J: TRBJ2-7
size: .

CDR3: CATSGRGWERNEKLFF
DNA: TGTGCCACCAGCGGGAGGGGGTGGGAGAGGAATGAAAAACTGTTTTTT
V: TRBV15
D: .
J: TRBJ1-4
size: .

CDR3: CASSLQGGGEAFF
DNA: TGTGCCAGTAGTCTACAAGGGGGCGGTGAAGCTTTCTTT
V: TRBV19
D: TRBD1
J: TRBJ1-1
size: .

CDR3: CASSSGLNNSPLHF
DNA: TGTGCCAGCAGTTCGGGACTAAATAATTCACCCCTCCACTTT
V: TRBV6-5
D: .
J: TRBJ1-6
size: .

CDR3: CASSTVGGGNTEAFF
DNA: TGTGCCAGCAGCACCGTGGGGGGAGGGAACACTGAAGCTTTCTTT
V: TRBV7-9
D: .
J: TRBJ1-1
size: .

CDR3: CASSEALWQGEAFF
DNA: TGTGCCAGCAGTGAAGCGCTTTGGCAGGGTGAAGCTTTCTTT
V: TRBV2
D: .
J: TRBJ1-1
size: few

CDR3: CASSYDRDVGKLFF
DNA: TGTGCCAGCAGCTACGACAGGGACGTAGGGAAACTGTTTTTT
V: TRBV11-2
D: TRBD1
J: TRBJ1-4
size: .

CDR3: CASSQVTGDTYNEQFF
DNA: TGCGCCAGCAGCCAAGTGACAGGCGATACCTACAATGAGCAGTTCTTC
V: TRBV4-1
D: .
J: TRBJ2-1
size: .

CDR3: CASRGYDGNTIYF
DNA: TGTGCCAGCCGGGGGTACGACGGAAACACCATATATTTT
V: TRBV7-2
D: .
J: TRBJ1-3
size: .

CDR3: CASSLVSWGAGELFF
DNA: TGTGCCAGCAGCTTAGTTTCGTGGGGGGCCGGGGAGCTGTTTTTT
V: TRBV7-2
D: .
J: TRBJ2-2
size: few

CDR3: CASSLKGINYGYTF
DNA: TGTGCCAGCAGTTTAAAGGGGATAAACTATGGCTACACCTTC
V: TRBV27
D: .
J: TRBJ1-2
size: .

CDR3: CAWNVKGVSNQPQHF
DNA: TGTGCCTGGAACGTAAAAGGAGTCAGCAATCAGCCCCAGCATTTT
V: TRBV30
D: .
J: TRBJ1-5
size: .

CDR3: CASSLVRVTGELFF
DNA: TGTGCCAGCAGCTTAGTCAGGGTAACCGGGGAGCTGTTTTTT
V: TRBV7-2
D: .
J: TRBJ2-2
size: .

CDR3: CASSSPGFEQYF
DNA: TGTGCCAGCAGCTCGCCAGGGTTCGAGCAGTACTTC
V: TRBV5-5
D: .
J: TRBJ2-7
size: .

CDR3: CASSPMTSGGYNEQFF
DNA: TGCGCCAGCAGCCCGATGACTAGCGGGGGTTACAATGAGCAGTTCTTC
V: TRBV5-1
D: TRBD2
J: TRBJ2-1
size: .

CDR3: CASAARDRGRLNTF
DNA: TGTGCCAGCGCAGCCCGGGACAGGGGGCGCTTAAACACCTTC
V: TRBV2
D: TRBD1
J: TRBJ1-2
size: once

CDR3: CASSLEGGQGQPQHF
DNA: TGCGCCAGCAGCTTGGAGGGGGGGCAGGGTCAGCCCCAGCATTTT
V: TRBV5-1
D: .
J: TRBJ1-5
size: .

CDR3: CAISESLGLAGTSTDTQYF
DNA: TGTGCCATCAGTGAGTCATTGGGACTAGCGGGGACTAGCACAGATACGCAGTATTTT
V: TRBV10-3
D: TRBD2
J: TRBJ2-3
size: .

CDR3: CASSTDRVSTEAFF
DNA: TGTGCCAGCAGTACGGACAGGGTTTCCACTGAAGCTTTCTTT
V: TRBV6-4
D: TRBD1
J: TRBJ1-1
size: .

CDR3: CASSDSRGVNEQFF
DNA: TGTGCCAGCAGTGACTCGCGGGGGGTTAATGAGCAGTTCTTC
V: TRBV2
D: TRBD2
J: TRBJ2-1
size: .

CDR3: CATSIAGVDTGELFF
DNA: TGTGCCACCAGCATAGCGGGGGTGGACACCGGGGAGCTGTTTTTT
V: TRBV15
D: TRBD2
J: TRBJ2-2
size: .

CDR3: CASSPTESSYNSPLHF
DNA: TGTGCCAGCAGCCCAACAGAGAGCTCCTATAATTCACCCCTCCACTTT
V: TRBV9
D: .
J: TRBJ1-6
size: .

CDR3: CASSQGATQYF
DNA: TGTGCCAGCAGTCAGGGCGCGACGCAGTATTTT
V: TRBV12-3/TRBV12-4
D: .
J: TRBJ2-3
size: .

CDR3: CASIPIGEATNEKLFF
DNA: TGTGCCAGCATCCCCATAGGGGAGGCAACTAATGAAAAACTGTTTTTT
V: TRBV2
D: .
J: TRBJ1-4
size: .

CDR3: CSVLGGTEAFF
DNA: TGCAGTGTGTTGGGGGGCACTGAAGCTTTCTTT
V: TRBV20-1
D: .
J: TRBJ1-1
size: .

CDR3: CASSLSDGGSGAQYF
DNA: TGTGCCAGCAGCCTCTCGGACGGTGGATCGGGGGCCCAGTACTTC
V: TRBV5-8
D: .
J: TRBJ2-5
size: .

CDR3: CASSGLAGGNTGELFF
DNA: TGTGCCAGCAGTGGACTAGCGGGGGGGAACACCGGGGAGCTGTTTTTT
V: TRBV2
D: TRBD2
J: TRBJ2-2
size: .

CDR3: CASRQVRRQGPPPEAFF
DNA: TGTGCCAGCAGACAAGTGAGGCGACAGGGGCCCCCCCCTGAAGCTTTCTTT
V: TRBV3-1/TRBV3-2
D: TRBD1
J: TRBJ1-1
size: once

CDR3: CASSLKEGYEQYF
DNA: TGTGCCAGCAGCTTAAAGGAGGGATACGAGCAGTACTTC
V: TRBV7-3
D: .
J: TRBJ2-7
size: .

CDR3: CASSLEYGVGDGYTF
DNA: TGCGCCAGCAGCTTGGAGTACGGAGTAGGTGATGGCTACACCTTC
V: TRBV5-1
D: .
J: TRBJ1-2
size: .

CDR3: CASSKEGRGQGFGYTF
DNA: TGTGCCAGCAGCAAAGAGGGCCGGGGACAGGGTTTCGGCTACACCTTC
V: TRBV21-1
D: .
J: TRBJ1-2
size: .

CDR3: CASSVARDRGAMRNYGYTF
DNA: TGTGCCAGCAGCGTAGCTCGAGACAGGGGGGCTATGCGGAATTATGGCTACACCTTC
V: TRBV9
D: TRBD1
J: TRBJ1-2
size: .

CDR3: CASSLYRDANTGELFF
DNA: TGTGCCAGCAGCTTGTACAGGGACGCGAACACCGGGGAGCTGTTTTTT
V: TRBV7-9
D: .
J: TRBJ2-2
size: few